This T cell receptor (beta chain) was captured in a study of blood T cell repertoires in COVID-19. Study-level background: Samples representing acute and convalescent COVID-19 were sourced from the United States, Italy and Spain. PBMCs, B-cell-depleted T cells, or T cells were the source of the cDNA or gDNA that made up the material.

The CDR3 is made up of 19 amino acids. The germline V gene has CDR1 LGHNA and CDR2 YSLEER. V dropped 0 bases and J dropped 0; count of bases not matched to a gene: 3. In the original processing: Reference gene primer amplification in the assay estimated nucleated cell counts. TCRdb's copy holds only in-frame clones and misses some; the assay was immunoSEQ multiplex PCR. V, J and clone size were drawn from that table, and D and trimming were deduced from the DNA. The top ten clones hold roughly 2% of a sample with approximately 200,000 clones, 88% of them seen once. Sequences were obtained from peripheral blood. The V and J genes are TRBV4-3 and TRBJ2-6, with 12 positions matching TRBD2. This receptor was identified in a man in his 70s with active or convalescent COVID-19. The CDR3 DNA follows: TGCGCCAGCAGCCAAGACCTGACTAGCGGGAGCTCTGGGGCCAACGTCCTGACTTTC. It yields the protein CASSQDLTSGSSGANVLTF.